This TCR beta chain was profiled in a study of blood T cell repertoires in COVID-19. Study in general: COVID-19 samples, acute and convalescent, were from the United States, Italy and Spain. PBMCs, B-cell-depleted T cells, or T cells provided the cDNA or gDNA that made up the material.

Only in-frame clones appear in the TCRdb table, and some are missing; sequencing was by immunoSEQ multiplex PCR. The table shows under 90,000 clones, with around 86% occurring only once. The CDR3 extends over 14 amino acids. V lost 4 bases, J lost 9 bases, and 10 bases stayed unmatched. Germline CDR1 and CDR2: SGDLS and YYNGEE. This receptor was identified in a woman of 80 years or more with active or convalescent COVID-19. The J gene is TRBJ2-1, the V gene TRBV9; TRBD1 matches 7 bases. The sequenced sample consisted of peripheral blood. CDR3 in amino acids: CASSRQKQGSEQFF. The CDR3 region has the DNA TGTGCCAGCAGCCGACAAAAACAGGGGAGTGAGCAGTTCTTC. Supplemented by reference TRBV9 and TRBJ2-1, the full variable domain reads DSGVTQTPKHLITATGQRVTLRCSPRSGDLSVYWYQQSLDQGLQFLIQYYNGEERAKGNILERFSAQQFPDLHSELNLSSLELGDSALYFCASSRQKQGSEQFFGPGTRLTVL.